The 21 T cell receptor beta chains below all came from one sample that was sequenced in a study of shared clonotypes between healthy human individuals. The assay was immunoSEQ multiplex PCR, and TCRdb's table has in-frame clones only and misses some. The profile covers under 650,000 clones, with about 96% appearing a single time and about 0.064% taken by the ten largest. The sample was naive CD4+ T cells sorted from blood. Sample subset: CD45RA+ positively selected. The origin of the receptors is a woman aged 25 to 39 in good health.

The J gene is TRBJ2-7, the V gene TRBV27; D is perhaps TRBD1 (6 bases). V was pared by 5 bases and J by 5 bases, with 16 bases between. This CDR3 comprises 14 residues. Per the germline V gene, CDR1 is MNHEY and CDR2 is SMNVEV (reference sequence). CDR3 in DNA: TGTGCCAGCAGTACACAGGGACGGTGGGACGAGCAGTACTTC. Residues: CASSTQGRWDEQYF.

The CDR3: CATRGGPGETQYF. DNA for the CDR3: TGTGCCACTAGAGGGGGGCCCGGGGAGACCCAGTACTTC. The chain joins TRBV19 to TRBJ2-5; either TRBD1 or TRBD2 may fit D (6 bases each). Germline V gene data show CDR1 as LNHDA and CDR2 as SQIVND (reference sequence). The V end lost 10 bases, the J end lost 5 bases, and 17 bases lay between the germline ends. The CDR3 is made up of 13 amino acids.

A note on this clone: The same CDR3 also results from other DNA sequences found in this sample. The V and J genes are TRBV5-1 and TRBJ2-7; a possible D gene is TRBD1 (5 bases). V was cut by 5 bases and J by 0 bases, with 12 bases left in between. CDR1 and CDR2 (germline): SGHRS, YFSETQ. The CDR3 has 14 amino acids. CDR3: CASRRSRDSYEQYF. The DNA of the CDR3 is TGCGCCAGCAGAAGATCCAGGGACTCCTACGAGCAGTACTTC.

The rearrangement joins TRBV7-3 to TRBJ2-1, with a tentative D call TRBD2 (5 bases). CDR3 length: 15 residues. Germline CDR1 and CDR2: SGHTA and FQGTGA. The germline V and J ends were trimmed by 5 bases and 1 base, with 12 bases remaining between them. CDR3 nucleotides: TGTGCCAGCAGCCCCCCCGGCGGGTCCTACAATGAGCAGTTCTTC. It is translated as CASSPPGGSYNEQFF.

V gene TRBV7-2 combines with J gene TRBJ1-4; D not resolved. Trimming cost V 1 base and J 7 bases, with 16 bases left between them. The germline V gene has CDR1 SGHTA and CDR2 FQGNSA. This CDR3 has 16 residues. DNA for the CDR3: TGTGCCAGCAGCTTAGTTTCCGGGATGGTTGGTGAAAAACTGTTTTTT. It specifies CASSLVSGMVGEKLFF.

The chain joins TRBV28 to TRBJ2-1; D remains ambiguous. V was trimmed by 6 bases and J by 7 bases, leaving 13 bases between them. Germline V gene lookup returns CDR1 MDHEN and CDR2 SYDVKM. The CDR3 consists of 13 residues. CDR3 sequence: CASSLDQLNEQFF. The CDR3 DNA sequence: TGTGCCAGCAGCTTGGACCAGTTAAATGAGCAGTTCTTC.

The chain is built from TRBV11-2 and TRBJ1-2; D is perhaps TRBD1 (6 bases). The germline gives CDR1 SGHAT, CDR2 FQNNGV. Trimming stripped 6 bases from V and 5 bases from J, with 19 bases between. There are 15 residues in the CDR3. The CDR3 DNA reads TGTGCCAGCAGGACCGGGACACGGTTTCCTTATGGCTACACCTTC. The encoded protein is CASRTGTRFPYGYTF.

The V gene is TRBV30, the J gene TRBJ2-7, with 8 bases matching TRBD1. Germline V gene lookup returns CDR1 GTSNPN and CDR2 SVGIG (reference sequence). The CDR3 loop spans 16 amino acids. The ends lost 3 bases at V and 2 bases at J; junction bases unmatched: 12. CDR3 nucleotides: TGTGCCTGGAGGGGCGGGACAGGACTCTTACCCTACGAGCAGTACTTC. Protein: CAWRGGTGLLPYEQYF.

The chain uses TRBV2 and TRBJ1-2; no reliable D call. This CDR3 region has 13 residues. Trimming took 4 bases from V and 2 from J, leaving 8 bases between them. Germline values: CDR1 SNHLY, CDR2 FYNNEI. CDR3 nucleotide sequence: TGTGCCAGCAGTGGTGCCGAGAACTATGGCTACACCTTC. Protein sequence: CASSGAENYGYTF.

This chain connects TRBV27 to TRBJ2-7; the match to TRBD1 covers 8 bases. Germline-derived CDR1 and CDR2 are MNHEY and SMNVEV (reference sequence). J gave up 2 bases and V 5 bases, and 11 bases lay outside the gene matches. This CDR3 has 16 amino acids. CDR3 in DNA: TGTGCCAGCAGTATCCTCGGGGACAGGCCTACCTACGAGCAGTACTTC. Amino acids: CASSILGDRPTYEQYF.

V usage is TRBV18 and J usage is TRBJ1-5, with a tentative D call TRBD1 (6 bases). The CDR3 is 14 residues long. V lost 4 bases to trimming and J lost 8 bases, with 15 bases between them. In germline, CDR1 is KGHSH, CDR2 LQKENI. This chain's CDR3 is CASSQTGQLEPQHF. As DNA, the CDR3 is TGTGCCAGCTCACAGACAGGTCAGCTGGAGCCCCAGCATTTT. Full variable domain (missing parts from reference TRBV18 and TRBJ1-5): NAGVMQNPRHLVRRRGQEARLRCSPMKGHSHVYWYRQLPEEGLKFMVYLQKENIIDESGMPKERFSAEFPKEGPSILRIQQVVRGDSAAYFCASSQTGQLEPQHFGDGTRLSIL.

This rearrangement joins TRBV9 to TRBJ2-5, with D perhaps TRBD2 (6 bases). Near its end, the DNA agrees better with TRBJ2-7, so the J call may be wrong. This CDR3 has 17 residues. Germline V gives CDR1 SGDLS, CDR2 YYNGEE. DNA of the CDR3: TGTGCCAGCAGCCCATCAAAGGTAGGAGGGGCCCTCTACGAGCAGTACTTC. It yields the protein CASSPSKVGGALYEQYF.

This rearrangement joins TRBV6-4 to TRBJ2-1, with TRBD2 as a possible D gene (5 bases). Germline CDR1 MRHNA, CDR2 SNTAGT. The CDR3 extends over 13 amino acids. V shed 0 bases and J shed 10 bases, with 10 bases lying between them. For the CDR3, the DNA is TGTGCCAGCAGTGACTCGAGTCGGGGAGAGCAGTTCTTC. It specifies CASSDSSRGEQFF.

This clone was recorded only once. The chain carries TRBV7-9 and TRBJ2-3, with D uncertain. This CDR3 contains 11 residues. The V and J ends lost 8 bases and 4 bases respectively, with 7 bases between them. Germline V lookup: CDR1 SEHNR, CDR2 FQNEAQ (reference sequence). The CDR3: CASRGADTQYF. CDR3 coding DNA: TGTGCCAGCCGAGGAGCAGATACGCAGTATTTT.

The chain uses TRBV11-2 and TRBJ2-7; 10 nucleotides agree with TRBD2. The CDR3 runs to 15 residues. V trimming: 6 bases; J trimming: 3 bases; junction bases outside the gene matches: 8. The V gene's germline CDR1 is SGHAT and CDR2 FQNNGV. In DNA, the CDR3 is TGTGCCAGCAGTACCGGCCTAGCGGGGGACTACGAGCAGTACTTC. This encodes CASSTGLAGDYEQYF.

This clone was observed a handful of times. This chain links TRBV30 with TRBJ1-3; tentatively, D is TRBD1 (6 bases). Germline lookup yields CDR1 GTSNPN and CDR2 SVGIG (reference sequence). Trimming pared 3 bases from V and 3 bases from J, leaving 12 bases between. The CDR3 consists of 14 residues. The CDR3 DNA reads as TGTGCCTGGAGCCCAGGACAGTATGGAAACACCATATATTTT. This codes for CAWSPGQYGNTIYF.

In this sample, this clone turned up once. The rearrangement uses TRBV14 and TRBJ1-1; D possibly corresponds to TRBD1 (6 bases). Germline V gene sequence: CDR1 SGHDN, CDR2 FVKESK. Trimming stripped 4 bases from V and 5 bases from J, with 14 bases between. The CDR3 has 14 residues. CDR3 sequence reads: CASSPQAGVTEAFF. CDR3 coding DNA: TGTGCCAGCAGCCCACAGGCAGGGGTGACTGAAGCTTTCTTT.

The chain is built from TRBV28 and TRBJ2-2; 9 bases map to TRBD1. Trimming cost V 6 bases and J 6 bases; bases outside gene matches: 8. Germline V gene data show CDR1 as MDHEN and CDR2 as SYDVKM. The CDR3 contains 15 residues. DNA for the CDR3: TGTGCCAGCAGGTCCGGGACAGGGACGTCCGGGGAGCTGTTTTTT. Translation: CASRSGTGTSGELFF. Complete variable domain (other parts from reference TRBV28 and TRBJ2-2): DVKVTQSSRYLVKRTGEKVFLECVQDMDHENMFWYRQDPGLGLRLIYFSYDVKMKEKGDIPEGYSVSREKKERFSLILESASTNQTSMYLCASRSGTGTSGELFFGEGSRLTVL.

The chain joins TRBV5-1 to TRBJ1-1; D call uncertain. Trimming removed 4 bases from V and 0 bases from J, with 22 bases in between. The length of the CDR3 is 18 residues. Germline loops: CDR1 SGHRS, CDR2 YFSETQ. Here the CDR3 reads CASSPTYTQLPMNTEAFF. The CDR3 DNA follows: TGCGCCAGCAGCCCCACGTATACTCAATTGCCCATGAACACTGAAGCTTTCTTT. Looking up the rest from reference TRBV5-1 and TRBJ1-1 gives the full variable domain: KAGVTQTPRYLIKTRGQQVTLSCSPISGHRSVSWYQQTPGQGLQFLFEYFSETQRNKGNFPGRFSGRQFSNSRSEMNVSTLELGDSALYLCASSPTYTQLPMNTEAFFGQGTRLTVV.

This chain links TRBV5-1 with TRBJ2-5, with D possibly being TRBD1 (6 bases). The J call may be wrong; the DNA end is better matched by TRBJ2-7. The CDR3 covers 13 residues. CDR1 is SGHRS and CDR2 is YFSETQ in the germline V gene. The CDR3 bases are TGCGCCAGCAGCGTAGGACAGACCTACGAGCAGTACTTC. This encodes CASSVGQTYEQYF.

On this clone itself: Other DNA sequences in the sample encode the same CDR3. CDR3 residues: CASSLVAGGGNEQFF. The CDR3 region has the DNA TGCGCCAGCAGCTTGGTAGCGGGAGGGGGAAATGAGCAGTTCTTC. J is TRBJ2-1 and V is TRBV5-1; 11 nucleotides align to TRBD2. Germline values: CDR1 SGHRS, CDR2 YFSETQ. Losses at the gene ends were 0 bases for V and 7 bases for J; bases not matched to a gene: 3. CDR3 length: 15 amino acids. The full variable domain, in which reference TRBV5-1 and TRBJ2-1 provide the parts outside the CDR3, is KAGVTQTPRYLIKTRGQQVTLSCSPISGHRSVSWYQQTPGQGLQFLFEYFSETQRNKGNFPGRFSGRQFSNSRSEMNVSTLELGDSALYLCASSLVAGGGNEQFFGPGTRLTVL.